The 29 T cell receptor beta chains in this list originate from one sample, sequenced in a study of T cell responses to AZD1222 COVID-19 vaccine. The table came from immunoSEQ multiplex PCR; TCRdb's copy has only in-frame clones and leaves some out. The sample lists some 150,000 clones; around nine tenths were seen once. The input for sequencing was peripheral blood, taken on day 0 of AZD1222 vaccination. Every receptor here comes from an adult in good health.

The chain couples TRBV11-2 to TRBJ2-7; D gene unclear. Germline V gives CDR1 SGHAT, CDR2 FQNNGV. This CDR3 contains 14 residues. The V and J ends lost 1 base and 6 bases respectively, with 13 bases between them. In nucleotides, the CDR3 is TGTGCCAGCAGCTTAGTCGGCTCCTCGGGCGAGCAGTACTTC. Protein product: CASSLVGSSGEQYF. The whole variable domain, filled in from reference TRBV11-2 and TRBJ2-7, reads EAGVAQSPRYKIIEKRQSVAFWCNPISGHATLYWYQQILGQGPKLLIQFQNNGVVDDSQLPKDRFSAERLKGVDSTLKIQPAKLEDSAVYLCASSLVGSSGEQYFGPGTRLTVT.

V and J are TRBV28 and TRBJ2-5, with 8 positions matching TRBD2. The junction had 8 bases not matched to a gene; V was cut back by 4 bases and J by 4 bases. The CDR3 has 15 residues. CDR1 MDHEN and CDR2 SYDVKM come from the germline V gene. CDR3 sequence: CASSYLAAGGETQYF. The CDR3 DNA is TGTGCCAGCAGTTATCTTGCCGCGGGGGGAGAGACCCAGTACTTC.

Only a few counts were recorded for this clone. The rearrangement uses TRBV27 and TRBJ2-7, with TRBD2 matching 13 bases. The junction had 1 base not matched to a gene; V was cut back by 2 bases and J by 6 bases. Per germline, CDR1 MNHEY and CDR2 SMNVEV (reference sequence). This CDR3 spans 14 amino acids. CDR3 bases: TGTGCCAGCAGTTTACGACTAGCGGGAGGCGAGCAGTACTTC. Translated: CASSLRLAGGEQYF.

This chain uses TRBV9 with TRBJ2-1; the match to TRBD2 covers 12 bases. This CDR3 spans 15 amino acids. CDR1 is SGDLS and CDR2 is YYNGEE in the germline V gene. V gave up 0 bases and J gave up 7 bases; unmatched junction bases: 2. CDR3 DNA: TGTGCCAGCAGCGTAGCTAGCGGGAGGGGGAATGAGCAGTTCTTC. Residues: CASSVASGRGNEQFF.

This clone was observed once. The V gene is TRBV13, the J gene TRBJ2-1, with TRBD1 identical over 10 bases. The V segment lost 4 bases and the J segment 15 bases; nucleotides outside the gene matches: 9. Looked up from germline, CDR1 is PRHDT and CDR2 is FYEKMQ (reference sequence). CDR3 length: 13 residues. The CDR3 is CASSYRTGGNSFF. CDR3 DNA sequence: TGTGCCAGCAGCTATAGGACAGGGGGGAACTCGTTCTTC.

The chain joins TRBV6-5 to TRBJ1-1, with D maybe TRBD1 (6 bases). V dropped 6 bases and J dropped 10 bases, with 15 bases sitting between them. CDR1 is MNHEY and CDR2 is SVGAGI in the germline V gene. This CDR3 region has 12 residues. Here the CDR3 DNA reads TGTGCCAGCAGGAGCCCCGAGACAGGAGCTTTCTTT. It specifies CASRSPETGAFF.

This clone was seen a few times. The V gene is TRBV24-1, the J gene TRBJ2-1; D uncertain. The CDR3 spans 16 residues. V was clipped by 3 bases and J by 8 bases, with 19 bases between them. Germline CDR1 and CDR2: KGHDR and SFDVKD. CDR3 amino acids: CATSDKDVPGRDEQFF. CDR3 nucleotides: TGTGCCACCAGTGATAAAGACGTTCCAGGTAGGGATGAGCAGTTCTTC.

This chain links TRBV2 with TRBJ1-3, with D uncertain. V lost 7 bases and J 0 bases, leaving 10 bases between the germline ends. The CDR3 runs to 14 residues. CDR1 and CDR2 from the germline V gene are SNHLY and FYNNEI. The CDR3 bases are TGTGCCAGCATGGAGGAGGTCTCTGGAAACACCATATATTTT. This translates into CASMEEVSGNTIYF. Full variable domain (missing parts from reference TRBV2 and TRBJ1-3): EPEVTQTPSHQVTQMGQEVILRCVPISNHLYFYWYRQILGQKVEFLVSFYNNEISEKSEIFDDQFSVERPDGSNFTLKIRSTKLEDSAMYFCASMEEVSGNTIYFGEGSWLTVV.

The chain couples TRBV7-9 to TRBJ1-2, with a possible D match to TRBD1 (5 bases). Between the trimmed V and J ends, which lost 2 bases and 3 bases, there was a span of 16 bases. CDR1 and CDR2 (germline): SEHNR, FQNEAQ (reference sequence). This CDR3 is 16 amino acids long. The CDR3 region is CASSLPLGREDYGYTF. CDR3 bases: TGTGCCAGCAGCTTACCCCTGGGCAGGGAGGACTATGGCTACACCTTC.

This chain uses TRBV6-5 with TRBJ1-2, with TRBD1 identical over 9 bases. CDR1 is MNHEY and CDR2 is SVGAGI in the germline V gene. CDR3 length equals 13 residues. V lost 6 bases and J lost 10; bases outside the gene matches: 9. The CDR3 is CASSSWDRDAYTF. The CDR3, as DNA: TGTGCCAGCAGCTCATGGGACAGGGACGCCTACACCTTC.

V gene TRBV14 combines with J gene TRBJ2-7, with 8 positions matching TRBD2. CDR3 length: 16 residues. Per germline, CDR1 SGHDN and CDR2 FVKESK. The trim removed 4 bases at V and 0 bases at J, leaving 8 bases unmatched. CDR3 sequence: CASSPGGGPFSYEQYF. The CDR3, as DNA: TGTGCCAGCAGCCCCGGGGGGGGACCCTTCTCCTACGAGCAGTACTTC. The full variable domain, rest sourced from reference TRBV14 and TRBJ2-7, is EAGVTQFPSHSVIEKGQTVTLRCDPISGHDNLYWYRRVMGKEIKFLLHFVKESKQDESGMPNNRFLAERTGGTYSTLKVQPAELEDSGVYFCASSPGGGPFSYEQYFGPGTRLTVT.

This sequence joins TRBV27 and TRBJ2-5; D not resolved. Germline V gives CDR1 MNHEY, CDR2 SMNVEV (reference sequence). Trimming removed 4 bases from V and 2 bases from J, with 11 bases in between. The CDR3 runs 14 residues. In DNA form, the CDR3 reads TGTGCCAGCAGTTCGGCAGGACCACAAGAGACCCAGTACTTC. Amino acid sequence: CASSSAGPQETQYF.

This chain connects TRBV18 to TRBJ2-1, with 7 bases aligning to TRBD2. The CDR3 contains 14 residues. Germline V gene data show CDR1 as KGHSH and CDR2 as LQKENI. Unmatched junction bases numbered 4, after V lost 4 bases and J lost 4 bases. The CDR3 loop reads CASSQAGGYNEQFF. The CDR3 DNA reads TGTGCCAGCTCACAGGCCGGGGGGTACAATGAGCAGTTCTTC.

The rearrangement links TRBV30 to TRBJ2-7; D possibly matches TRBD1 or TRBD2 (5 bases each). The V gene's germline CDR1 is GTSNPN and CDR2 SVGIG (reference sequence). Trimming took off 5 bases at V and 4 bases at J, with 21 bases between the two ends. CDR3 length: 15 residues. CDR3 DNA: TGTGCCTGGGAGTCCGGGACCACCCCAGGATACGAGCAGTACTTC. It codes for CAWESGTTPGYEQYF.

The chain carries TRBV11-2 and TRBJ1-1; the D gene is possibly TRBD1 (6 bases). Trimming shortened V by 1 base and J by 0 bases, and 21 bases separated the two germline ends. Germline V gives CDR1 SGHAT, CDR2 FQNNGV. The CDR3 has 19 amino acids. The CDR3 loop is CASSLVFIRGRLVNTEAFF. The DNA for the CDR3 is TGTGCCAGCAGCTTAGTTTTTATCCGGGGGCGGTTGGTGAACACTGAAGCTTTCTTT.

This chain uses TRBV7-2 with TRBJ1-5; D possibly corresponds to TRBD1 (5 bases). The CDR3 loop spans 14 amino acids. Germline V lookup: CDR1 SGHTA, CDR2 FQGNSA. With 1 base removed from V and 15 bases from J, the gap between germline ends came to 19 bases. The CDR3: CASSLGGGTFLWHF. In DNA form, the CDR3 reads TGTGCCAGCAGCTTAGGTGGGGGGACCTTCCTGTGGCATTTT. Full variable domain (remainder filled in from reference TRBV7-2 and TRBJ1-5): GAGVSQSPSNKVTEKGKDVELRCDPISGHTALYWYRQSLGQGLEFLIYFQGNSAPDKSGLPSDRFSAERTGGSVSTLTIQRTQQEDSAVYLCASSLGGGTFLWHFGDGTRLSIL.

The chain combines TRBV5-1 with TRBJ2-7; no firm D call. CDR3 size: 14 residues. Germline assignment: CDR1 SGHRS and CDR2 YFSETQ. V lost 0 bases and J lost 2, with 9 bases in between. The DNA for the CDR3 is TGCGCCAGCAGCTTGGAGGCCAGACCCTACGAGCAGTACTTC. It specifies CASSLEARPYEQYF.

The chain joins TRBV6-2 or TRBV6-3 to TRBJ2-1; 11 bases line up with TRBD2. V gave up 6 bases and J gave up 10 bases; unmatched junction bases: 5. The CDR3 has 13 residues. Germline V gene sequence: CDR1 MNHEY, CDR2 SVGEGT. The DNA of the CDR3 is TGTGCCAGCAGCGTAGCGGGGGGGCTCGAGCAGTTCTTC. This sequence encodes CASSVAGGLEQFF.

The V gene is TRBV6-5, the J gene TRBJ1-2; possibly TRBD1 for D (5 bases). The CDR3 covers 13 residues. The germline V gene encodes CDR1 MNHEY and CDR2 SVGAGI. Deletions cut 6 bases from V and 8 bases from J, with 16 bases between. The CDR3 DNA is TGTGCCAGCAGCCCGTTCGGGGCTCAGGGCTACACCTTC. Encoded protein: CASSPFGAQGYTF.

This clone was recorded once. The CDR3: CASSLSLGEKVYEQYF. The CDR3 nucleotides read TGTGCCAGCAGTTTATCGCTAGGGGAAAAGGTCTACGAGCAGTACTTC. V is TRBV27 and J is TRBJ2-7; TRBD1 might be the D (5 bases). Germline V gene sequence: CDR1 MNHEY, CDR2 SMNVEV (reference sequence). V shed 0 bases and J shed 3 bases, with 15 bases lying between them. The CDR3 has 16 amino acids.

There are a few counts of this clone. The chain carries TRBV7-9 and TRBJ2-7, with D tentatively TRBD2 (5 bases). Germline V CDR1 and CDR2: SEHNR, FQNEAQ (reference sequence). The V end lost 4 bases, the J end lost 5 bases, and 21 bases lay between the germline ends. This CDR3 is built from 16 residues. CDR3 bases: TGTGCCAGCAGCTCGTGGACTCGATCGCGAGGCGACGAGCAGTACTTC. Translating it yields CASSSWTRSRGDEQYF.

There are a few counts of this clone. The chain is built from TRBV6-2 or TRBV6-3 and TRBJ2-3, with 8 bases lining up with TRBD1. Per the germline V gene, CDR1 is MNHEY and CDR2 is SVGEGT. The CDR3 consists of 16 residues. The trim removed 2 bases at V and 4 bases at J, leaving 8 bases unmatched. The CDR3 DNA reads as TGTGCCAGCAGTTACCGAGGACAGGGAGGTGCAGATACGCAGTATTTT. Protein product: CASSYRGQGGADTQYF.

V gene TRBV14 combines with J gene TRBJ2-2; TRBD2 matches 9 bases. V dropped 2 bases and J dropped 1; count of bases not matched to a gene: 14. The CDR3 covers 20 residues. Looked up from germline, CDR1 is SGHDN and CDR2 is FVKESK. In nucleotides, the CDR3 is TGTGCCAGCAGCCAAACAACGACTAGCGGAGCGCCCAAGAACACCGGGGAGCTGTTTTTT. Protein sequence: CASSQTTTSGAPKNTGELFF.

This chain connects TRBV7-6 to TRBJ2-3; D is ambiguous. Trimming removed 10 bases from V and 2 bases from J, with 19 bases in between. Germline CDR1 reads SGHVS; CDR2 reads FNYEAQ. There are 15 residues in the CDR3. This chain's CDR3 is CATIDGVRNTDTQYF. DNA for the CDR3: TGTGCCACCATAGATGGGGTGAGAAACACAGATACGCAGTATTTT.

The chain combines TRBV5-1 with TRBJ1-5; weak D call: TRBD1 (6 bases). Deletions cut 0 bases from V and 6 bases from J, with 10 bases between. CDR1 SGHRS and CDR2 YFSETQ come from the germline V gene. This CDR3 is built from 14 residues. CDR3 nucleotide sequence: TGCGCCAGCAGCTTGGCAGGGGCTGGTCAGCCCCAGCATTTT. It encodes CASSLAGAGQPQHF.

This clone was counted a few times. The CDR3 coding sequence is TGTGCCAGCAGGGGACGGCTGAACACTGAAGCTTTCTTT. The encoded protein is CASRGRLNTEAFF. The V call is TRBV7-2, the J call TRBJ1-1; possible D gene TRBD1, 5 bases. Germline loops: CDR1 SGHTA, CDR2 FQGNSA. This CDR3 comprises 13 residues. V was cut by 6 bases and J by 0 bases, with 8 bases left in between.

The chain recombines TRBV19 with TRBJ2-7, with TRBD2 matching over 9 bases. CDR3 length: 16 residues. J lost 2 bases, V lost 1 base, and 6 bases had no gene match. Germline V gives CDR1 LNHDA, CDR2 SQIVND (reference sequence). CDR3 sequence (DNA): TGTGCCAGTAGTATAGGTGGCCTAGCGGGGCCCTACGAGCAGTACTTC. It translates to CASSIGGLAGPYEQYF.

V usage is TRBV19 and J usage is TRBJ2-2; 12 nucleotides match TRBD2. This CDR3 region has 17 residues. CDR1 and CDR2 from the germline V gene are LNHDA and SQIVND (reference sequence). V shed 4 bases and J 1 base; nucleotides not matched to a gene: 4. For the CDR3, the DNA is TGTGCCAGTAGTAAATGGACTAGCGGGAAGAACACCGGGGAGCTGTTTTTT. Protein sequence: CASSKWTSGKNTGELFF.

This chain uses TRBV18 with TRBJ1-1; 9 positions agree with TRBD1. Germline V gene data show CDR1 as KGHSH and CDR2 as LQKENI. The CDR3 runs to 15 residues. After removal of 1 base from V and 5 bases from J, the junction contained 5 bases not matched to a gene. This CDR3 reads CASSPQGQGQTEAFF. In DNA, the CDR3 is TGTGCCAGCTCACCACAGGGACAGGGTCAAACTGAAGCTTTCTTT.